This T cell receptor (beta chain) is drawn from a study of cytomegalovirus exposure and HLA in healthy donors. About this clone: Its antigen is unidentified.

PCR amplification relied on 60 Vbeta primers (plus 13 Jbeta primers). The table came from immunoSEQ multiplex PCR; TCRdb's copy has only in-frame clones and leaves some out. The data contain about 140,000 clones, about two thirds of them singletons. J was trimmed by 1 base and V by 0 bases; bases with no gene match: 16. Germline CDR1 is LGHNA and CDR2 is YNFKEQ. The CDR3 extends over 20 amino acids. General study results and limits: Presence/absence analyses assumed roughly uniform sequencing depth across donors, which may not hold.

Specimen: PBMCs. The TCR sequence derives from a man in his thirties or forties in good health and CMV-seropositive. The chain is built from TRBV4-2 and TRBJ2-7; 9 bases match TRBD1. CDR3 bases: TGTGCCAGCAGCCAAGACTCCGACTTGAAGGGACAGGGAGCATCCTACGAGCAGTACTTC. Its translation is CASSQDSDLKGQGASYEQYF.